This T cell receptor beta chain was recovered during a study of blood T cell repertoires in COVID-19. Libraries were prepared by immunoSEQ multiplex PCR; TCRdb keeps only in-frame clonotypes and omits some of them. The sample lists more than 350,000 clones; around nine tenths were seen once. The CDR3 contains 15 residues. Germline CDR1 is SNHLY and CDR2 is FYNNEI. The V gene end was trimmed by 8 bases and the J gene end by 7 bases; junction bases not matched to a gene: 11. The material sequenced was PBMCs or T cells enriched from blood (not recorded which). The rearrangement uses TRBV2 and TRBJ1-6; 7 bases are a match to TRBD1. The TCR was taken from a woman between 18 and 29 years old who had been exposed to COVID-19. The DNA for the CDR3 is TGTGCCAGCGGGGAGACAGGGTTTCAGAATTCACCCCTCCACTTT. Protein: CASGETGFQNSPLHF. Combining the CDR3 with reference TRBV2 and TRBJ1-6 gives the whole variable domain EPEVTQTPSHQVTQMGQEVILRCVPISNHLYFYWYRQILGQKVEFLVSFYNNEISEKSEIFDDQFSVERPDGSNFTLKIRSTKLEDSAMYFCASGETGFQNSPLHFGNGTRLTVT.